The following is a T cell receptor (beta chain) sequence with its context. Only in-frame clones appear in the TCRdb table, and some are missing; sequencing was by immunoSEQ multiplex PCR. This table holds 15,000 or so clones, 71% found once. Time point reported: after neoadjuvant nivolumab, at surgical resection. This record belongs to a study of neoadjuvant anti-PD-1 for oral cavity cancer. Trimming removed 4 bases from V and 5 bases from J; junction bases left unmatched: 12. The germline V gene encodes CDR1 SGHRS and CDR2 YFSETQ. The CDR3 totals 15 residues. The specimen comprised PBMCs, sampled after nivolumab (anti-PD-1) treatment. The V call is TRBV5-1, the J call TRBJ2-7; 7 bases are shared with TRBD1. The sequence derives from a person between 35 and 79 years old with oral cavity squamous cell carcinoma. The CDR3: CASSPRPGQWNEQYF. The CDR3 bases are TGCGCCAGCAGCCCACGACCGGGACAGTGGAACGAGCAGTACTTC. The complete variable domain, with remaining parts taken from reference TRBV5-1 and TRBJ2-7, reads KAGVTQTPRYLIKTRGQQVTLSCSPISGHRSVSWYQQTPGQGLQFLFEYFSETQRNKGNFPGRFSGRQFSNSRSEMNVSTLELGDSALYLCASSPRPGQWNEQYFGPGTRLTVT.